Shown below are 27 T cell receptor beta chains from a single sample sequenced in a study of blood T cell repertoires in COVID-19. Assay used: immunoSEQ multiplex PCR; TCRdb lists only in-frame clones, some missing. Of 130,000 or so clones listed, just under 85% are singletons. Source material: peripheral blood. The origin of the receptors is a human donor in a cohort sampled during active COVID-19.

The chain is built from TRBV3-1 (or the pseudogene TRBV3-2) and TRBJ2-3; no clear D gene. This CDR3 is built from 14 residues. CDR1 and CDR2 from the germline V gene are LGHDT and YNNKEL (reference sequence). V lost 1 base and J 2 bases, leaving 7 bases between the germline ends. The CDR3 DNA reads TGTGCCAGCAGCCAAGGTCCTACCACAGATACGCAGTATTTT. The encoded protein is CASSQGPTTDTQYF.

The V and J genes are TRBV19 and TRBJ1-1; a possible D gene is TRBD1 (5 bases). The CDR3 is 13 amino acids. CDR1 is LNHDA, CDR2 SQIVND, per germline (reference sequence). The V end lost 7 bases, the J end lost 1 base, and 10 bases lay between the germline ends. The DNA of the CDR3 is TGTGCCAGTATTCCGACAGCGAACACTGAAGCTTTCTTT. Translated: CASIPTANTEAFF.

As to this clone: The junction does not match germline at one end; this may be a read error. The chain employs TRBV7-7 and TRBJ1-1; 7 nucleotides match TRBD1. Per the germline V gene, CDR1 is SSHAT and CDR2 is FNYEAQ (reference sequence). The CDR3 is 16 amino acids. The CDR3 nucleotides are TGTGCTAGCAGCTCAAACAACAGGGGAATGGGCACTGAAGCTTTCTTT. This translates into CASSSNNRGMGTEAFF.

The chain couples TRBV7-3 to TRBJ2-3, with 9 bases fitting TRBD2. This CDR3 comprises 16 residues. Trimming cost V 3 bases and J 8 bases; bases outside gene matches: 12. Per germline, CDR1 SGHTA and CDR2 FQGTGA. CDR3 loop: CASSLGLAGTEGTQYF. The CDR3 DNA reads TGTGCCAGCAGCTTGGGTCTAGCGGGGACCGAGGGTACGCAGTATTTT.

This chain joins TRBV7-9 and TRBJ1-5; no clear D. The germline CDR1 and CDR2 sequences are SEHNR and FQNEAQ (reference sequence). The CDR3 length is 13 residues. Trimming left V 4 bases short and J 4 bases short, with 8 bases between. This chain's CDR3 is CASSSHGNQPQHF. As DNA, the CDR3 is TGTGCCAGCAGCTCACACGGGAATCAGCCCCAGCATTTT.

This sequence joins TRBV19 and TRBJ1-5; D is possibly TRBD1 (5 bases). The V end lost 7 bases, the J end lost 2 bases, and 15 bases lay between the germline ends. The CDR3 is 15 residues long. Germline values: CDR1 LNHDA, CDR2 SQIVND (reference sequence). For the CDR3, the DNA is TGTGCCAGTACCCTGGGGGGGGTTCGCAATCAGCCCCAGCATTTT. Its protein is CASTLGGVRNQPQHF.

V gene TRBV5-6 combines with J gene TRBJ1-6, with TRBD1 matching over 7 bases. The CDR3 runs 15 residues. V lost 4 bases to trimming and J lost 5 bases; unmatched junction nucleotides: 6. Germline lookup yields CDR1 SGHDT and CDR2 YYEEEE. The DNA of the CDR3 is TGTGCCAGCAGCCCTCTGGGACAGAATAATTCACCCCTCCACTTT. Residues: CASSPLGQNNSPLHF.

The chain joins TRBV30 to TRBJ2-7; possibly TRBD2 for D (7 bases). With 0 bases removed from V and 0 bases from J, the gap between germline ends came to 15 bases. There are 16 residues in the CDR3. The germline V gene has CDR1 GTSNPN and CDR2 SVGIG (reference sequence). The CDR3 nucleotides are TGTGCCTGGAGTGTGGGAGGGGGGCTCCTCTCCTACGAGCAGTACTTC. Its protein product is CAWSVGGGLLSYEQYF.

The chain couples TRBV30 to TRBJ1-2; a weak D match, TRBD1 (6 bases). The CDR3 runs 15 residues. V lost 3 bases, J lost 5 bases, and 19 bases lay in between. CDR1 and CDR2 from the germline V gene are GTSNPN and SVGIG (reference sequence). In DNA, the CDR3 is TGTGCCTGGAGCCTAAGGGGGACGGGAGGTTATGGCTACACCTTC. Translation gives CAWSLRGTGGYGYTF.

This clone was seen a handful of times. The chain joins TRBV28 to TRBJ2-5, with D maybe TRBD2 (7 bases). The CDR3 is 14 amino acids. Germline CDR1 is MDHEN and CDR2 is SYDVKM. Trimming took 5 bases from V and 5 from J, leaving 15 bases between them. The CDR3 loop is CASSKGGGWETQYF. For the CDR3, the DNA is TGTGCCAGCAGTAAGGGCGGGGGCTGGGAGACCCAGTACTTC.

V usage is TRBV19 and J usage is TRBJ2-3; D unclear. Germline-derived CDR1 and CDR2 are LNHDA and SQIVND (reference sequence). Trimming cost V 7 bases and J 5 bases, with 13 bases left between them. The CDR3 runs to 13 residues. For the CDR3, the DNA is TGTGCCAGTACGAGTGGTCATCAAGATACGCAGTATTTT. Its translation is CASTSGHQDTQYF.

The chain couples TRBV5-6 to TRBJ2-1; 9 bases map to TRBD1. The CDR3 spans 15 residues. Germline V gene data show CDR1 as SGHDT and CDR2 as YYEEEE. The V and J ends lost 6 bases and 8 bases, in that order; junction bases with no gene match: 12. The CDR3 reads CASTLKPGQGYEQFF. The CDR3 region has the DNA TGTGCCAGCACCCTCAAACCGGGACAGGGTTATGAGCAGTTCTTC.

The J gene is TRBJ2-7, the V gene TRBV6-1, with 9 bases aligning to TRBD1. V was clipped by 4 bases and J by 6 bases; unmatched bases: 13. In germline, CDR1 is MNHNS, CDR2 SASEGT. The CDR3 runs to 16 residues. The CDR3 sequence is CASSVLTGGSFSEQYF. In DNA form, the CDR3 reads TGTGCCAGCAGTGTCCTAACAGGGGGCTCCTTCTCCGAGCAGTACTTC.

The chain uses TRBV9 and TRBJ1-1; D not resolved. This CDR3 region has 14 residues. From germline, CDR1 is SGDLS and CDR2 YYNGEE. V lost 1 base, J lost 1 base, and 8 bases lay in between. CDR3: CASSVLRGNTEAFF. CDR3 bases: TGTGCCAGCAGCGTATTACGGGGGAACACTGAAGCTTTCTTT.

This CDR3 reads CASQRDTQETQYF. CDR3 DNA sequence: TGTGCCAGTCAGCGGGACACTCAAGAGACCCAGTACTTC. The gene calls are TRBV2 and TRBJ2-5, with a tentative D call TRBD2 (7 bases). Deletions cut 9 bases from V and 2 bases from J, with 13 bases between. The CDR3 consists of 13 residues. Germline V gene data show CDR1 as SNHLY and CDR2 as FYNNEI.

The J gene is TRBJ1-1, the V gene TRBV5-8; D unresolved. V was cut by 5 bases and J by 10 bases, with 18 bases left in between. Germline-derived CDR1 and CDR2 are SGHTS and YDEGEE. The CDR3 covers 13 residues. The CDR3 loop reads CASSPGGSYIAFF. In nucleotides, the CDR3 is TGTGCCAGCAGTCCGGGAGGGTCTTATATAGCTTTCTTT.

The V call is TRBV7-2, the J call TRBJ1-6; TRBD1 is a possible D gene (5 bases). Trimming removed 2 bases from V and 0 bases from J, with 8 bases in between. CDR3 length: 16 amino acids. Looked up from germline, CDR1 is SGHTA and CDR2 is FQGNSA. The CDR3 loop reads CASSLRTSSYNSPLHF. The DNA for the CDR3 is TGTGCCAGCAGCTTAAGGACAAGCTCCTATAATTCACCCCTCCACTTT.

The CDR3 here is CASSSRTATFLNTEAFF. The DNA for the CDR3 is TGTGCCAGCAGCTCTCGGACAGCCACTTTCCTGAACACTGAAGCTTTCTTT. The gene calls are TRBV5-4 and TRBJ1-1, with TRBD1 as a possible D gene (6 bases). The CDR3 extends over 17 amino acids. Germline values: CDR1 SGHNT, CDR2 YYREEE (reference sequence). V dropped 3 bases and J dropped 0 bases, with 18 bases sitting between them.

This chain links TRBV19 with TRBJ1-6; D unclear. Germline CDR1 is LNHDA and CDR2 is SQIVND (reference sequence). Trimming pared 5 bases from V and 7 bases from J, leaving 12 bases between. The CDR3 extends over 14 amino acids. DNA for the CDR3: TGTGCCAGTAGTCTTAGCCCCGGCAATTCACCCCTCCACTTT. Translation: CASSLSPGNSPLHF.

The chain carries TRBV2 and TRBJ1-1; the D is unclear. V was clipped by 6 bases and J by 1 base, with 15 bases between them. Germline V gene lookup returns CDR1 SNHLY and CDR2 FYNNEI. The CDR3 covers 15 residues. In DNA form, the CDR3 reads TGTGCCAGCAGCCGAGGTCGTTCACGGAACACTGAAGCTTTCTTT. It codes for CASSRGRSRNTEAFF.

This rearrangement joins TRBV25-1 to TRBJ1-6; the D is unclear. The CDR3 has 15 amino acids. V was pared by 6 bases and J by 10 bases, with 19 bases between. From germline, CDR1 is MGHDK and CDR2 SYGVNS. In DNA form, the CDR3 reads TGTGCCAGCAGGCGGGGAGACCCGGCTAGGTCACCCCTCCACTTT. Protein product: CASRRGDPARSPLHF.

The rearrangement links TRBV10-3 to TRBJ1-3; 11 bases are shared with TRBD1. CDR1 ENHRY and CDR2 SYGVKD come from the germline V gene. The CDR3 spans 17 residues. Losses at the gene ends were 6 bases for V and 2 bases for J; bases not matched to a gene: 9. CDR3 DNA: TGTGCCATCAGGGCCGGGACAGGGGGTTCCACTGGAAACACCATATATTTT. Translated: CAIRAGTGGSTGNTIYF.

The rearrangement links TRBV19 to TRBJ1-1, with D unclear. Germline values: CDR1 LNHDA, CDR2 SQIVND (reference sequence). Trimming left V 6 bases short and J 4 bases short, with 12 bases between. This CDR3 has 13 residues. The CDR3 DNA reads TGTGCCAGTAGCGACGGGGTGAGCACTGAAGCTTTCTTT. Amino acid sequence: CASSDGVSTEAFF.

The rearrangement uses TRBV15 and TRBJ1-2; tentative D call: TRBD1 (5 bases). The CDR3 has 14 amino acids. V was cut by 0 bases and J by 2 bases, with 7 bases left in between. CDR1 is LNHNV, CDR2 YYDKDF, per germline (reference sequence). This CDR3 reads CATSREGQNYGYTF. The CDR3 DNA is TGTGCCACCAGCAGAGAGGGGCAGAACTATGGCTACACCTTC.

This chain links TRBV5-4 with TRBJ2-7, with TRBD2 matching over 14 bases. CDR1 is SGHNT and CDR2 is YYREEE in the germline V gene (reference sequence). The CDR3 totals 15 residues. Trimming cost V 4 bases and J 5 bases; bases outside gene matches: 5. The CDR3 DNA reads as TGTGCCAGCAGCGTGGGACTAGCGGGGGATGACGAGCAGTACTTC. Its protein product is CASSVGLAGDDEQYF.

This chain links TRBV27 with TRBJ1-6; D is unclear. Germline-derived CDR1 and CDR2 are MNHEY and SMNVEV (reference sequence). This CDR3 is built from 14 residues. Trimming pared 2 bases from V and 10 bases from J, leaving 12 bases between. The CDR3 nucleotides are TGTGCCAGCAGTTTAAGCGGGAATAGCTCACCCCTCCACTTT. This codes for CASSLSGNSSPLHF.

The CDR3 region has the DNA TGTGCCAGCAGCCGCAGGAGCCTTTCGGGGAGTGAGCAGTTCTTC. Protein sequence: CASSRRSLSGSEQFF. The chain uses TRBV3-1 (or the pseudogene TRBV3-2) and TRBJ2-1; a possible D gene is TRBD2 (5 bases). CDR1 and CDR2 (germline): LGHDT, YNNKEL (reference sequence). The CDR3 is made up of 15 amino acids. The V gene lost 4 bases and the J gene lost 9 bases, with 19 bases spanning the gap.